This TCR beta chain was recorded in a study of cytomegalovirus exposure and HLA in healthy donors. At the level of the study: According to later analysis, the same platform produced the roughly 130 validation and under 750 first-cohort repertoires.

The study, taken as a whole, reports: Cytomegalovirus status, reportedly, was diagnosed with high specificity and sensitivity by the classifier. Later, an analysis found that TCR clusters from the first cohort tended to co-occur in the roughly 120 validation repertoires. Many donors carried some public TCRs, although rarity characterized most TCR sequences.

Concerning this clone: The target antigen is unknown.

The germline CDR1 and CDR2 sequences are SGDLS and YYNGEE. The CDR3 runs 13 residues. V was pared by 3 bases and J by 0 bases, with 5 bases between. Using immunoSEQ multiplex PCR, the repertoire was profiled, and TCRdb retains in-frame clones only, with some absent. Here the sample spans 59,000 or so clones, roughly 89% being singletons. Sample: PBMCs. The sequence derives from a woman aged 18 to 35 in good health and CMV-seronegative. This rearrangement joins TRBV9 to TRBJ2-3; D is ambiguous. CDR3 nucleotide sequence: TGTGCCAGCAGCGCCTCTAGCACAGATACGCAGTATTTT. Translating gives CASSASSTDTQYF. Full variable domain (outside the CDR3, taken from reference TRBV9 and TRBJ2-3): DSGVTQTPKHLITATGQRVTLRCSPRSGDLSVYWYQQSLDQGLQFLIQYYNGEERAKGNILERFSAQQFPDLHSELNLSSLELGDSALYFCASSASSTDTQYFGPGTRLTVL.